This T cell receptor (beta chain) was found in a study of a mutant IDH1 vaccine in newly diagnosed glioma. Across the whole study: Treated patients had a mean age of approximately 40 years and an approximately 60% male, 37.5% female split.

Remarks on this clone: As yet, its antigen is unknown.

Some clones are missing from TCRdb's copy, which holds only in-frame ones; the method was immunoSEQ multiplex PCR. The table has tens of thousands of clones, 55% to 75% seen once. This CDR3 has 15 amino acids. From germline, CDR1 is SGDLS and CDR2 YYNGEE. V lost 1 base, J lost 6 bases, and 9 bases stayed unmatched. Time point in this sample: week 11, during vaccination. Vaccination used 300 ug of mutant IDH1 20-mer peptide per dose, with topical imiquimod. This receptor was taken from a man between 18 and 29 years old with glioma. Some clones in this sample may be carry-over from other donors' samples. This rearrangement joins TRBV9 to TRBJ2-7, with 8 bases identical to TRBD1. This material consisted of peripheral blood mononuclear cells (PBMCs), taken from a glioma patient whose treatment included an IDH1 peptide vaccine. The CDR3 sequence is CASSVSGQGPSEQYF. DNA of the CDR3: TGTGCCAGCAGCGTAAGTGGACAGGGCCCCTCCGAGCAGTACTTC.